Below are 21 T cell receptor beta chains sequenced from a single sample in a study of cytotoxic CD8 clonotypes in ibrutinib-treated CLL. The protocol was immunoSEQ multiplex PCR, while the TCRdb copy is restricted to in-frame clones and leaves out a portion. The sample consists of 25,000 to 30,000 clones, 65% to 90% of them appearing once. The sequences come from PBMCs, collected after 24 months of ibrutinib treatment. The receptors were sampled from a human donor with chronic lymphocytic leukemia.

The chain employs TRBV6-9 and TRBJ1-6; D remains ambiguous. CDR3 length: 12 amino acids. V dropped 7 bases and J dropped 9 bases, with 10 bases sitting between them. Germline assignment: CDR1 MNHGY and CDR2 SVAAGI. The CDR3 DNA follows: TGTGCCAGCAAGGGAAAACGTTCACCCCTCCACTTT. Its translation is CASKGKRSPLHF.

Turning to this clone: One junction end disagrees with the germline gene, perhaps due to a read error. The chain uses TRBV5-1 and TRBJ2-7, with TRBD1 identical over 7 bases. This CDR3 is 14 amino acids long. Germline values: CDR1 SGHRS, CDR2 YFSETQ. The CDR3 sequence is CASSLGQGSNERYF. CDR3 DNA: TGCGCCAGCAGCTTGGGACAGGGCAGCAACGAGCGGTACTTC.

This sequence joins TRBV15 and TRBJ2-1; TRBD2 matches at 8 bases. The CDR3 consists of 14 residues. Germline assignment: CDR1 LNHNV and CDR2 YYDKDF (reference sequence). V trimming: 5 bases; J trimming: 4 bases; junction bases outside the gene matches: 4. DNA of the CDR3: TGTGCCACCAGCGCGCGGGGGGATTACAATGAGCAGTTCTTC. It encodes CATSARGDYNEQFF.

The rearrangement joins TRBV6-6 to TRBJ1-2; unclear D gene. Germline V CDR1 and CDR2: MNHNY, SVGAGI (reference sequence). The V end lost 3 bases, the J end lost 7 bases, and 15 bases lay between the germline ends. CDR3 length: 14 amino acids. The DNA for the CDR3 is TGTGCCAGCAGTTATAGGCAGGTCTACCCTGGCTACACCTTC. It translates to CASSYRQVYPGYTF.

The DNA of the CDR3 is TGTGCCACCAGCAGGGACAAGGGATTGAACACTGAAGCTTTCTTT. Translated, it gives CATSRDKGLNTEAFF. The J gene is TRBJ1-1, the V gene TRBV15, with D possibly TRBD1 on 5 matching bases. The CDR3 contains 15 residues. The V gene's germline CDR1 is LNHNV and CDR2 YYDKDF (reference sequence). V was pared by 3 bases and J by 0 bases, with 11 bases between.

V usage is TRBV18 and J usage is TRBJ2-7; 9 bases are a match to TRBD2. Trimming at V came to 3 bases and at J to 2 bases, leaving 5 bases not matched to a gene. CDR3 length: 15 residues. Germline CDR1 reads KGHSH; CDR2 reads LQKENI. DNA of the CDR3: TGTGCCAGCTCACCTAGCGGGGGCCCACCCTACGAGCAGTACTTC. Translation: CASSPSGGPPYEQYF. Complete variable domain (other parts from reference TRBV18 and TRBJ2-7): NAGVMQNPRHLVRRRGQEARLRCSPMKGHSHVYWYRQLPEEGLKFMVYLQKENIIDESGMPKERFSAEFPKEGPSILRIQQVVRGDSAAYFCASSPSGGPPYEQYFGPGTRLTVT.

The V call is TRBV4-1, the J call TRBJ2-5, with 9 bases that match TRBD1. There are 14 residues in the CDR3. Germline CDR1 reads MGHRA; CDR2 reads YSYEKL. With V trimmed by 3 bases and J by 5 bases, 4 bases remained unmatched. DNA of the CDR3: TGCGCCAGCAGCCATCTAGGACAGGGGGAGACCCAGTACTTC. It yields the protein CASSHLGQGETQYF.

This CDR3 is CASSSQSARGEKLFF. Written as DNA, the CDR3 is TGCGCCAGCAGCTCCCAATCTGCCCGAGGTGAAAAACTGTTTTTT. The chain carries TRBV5-1 and TRBJ1-4; the D is unclear. The germline gives CDR1 SGHRS, CDR2 YFSETQ. The CDR3 consists of 15 residues. The V end lost 3 bases, the J end lost 7 bases, and 16 bases lay between the germline ends.

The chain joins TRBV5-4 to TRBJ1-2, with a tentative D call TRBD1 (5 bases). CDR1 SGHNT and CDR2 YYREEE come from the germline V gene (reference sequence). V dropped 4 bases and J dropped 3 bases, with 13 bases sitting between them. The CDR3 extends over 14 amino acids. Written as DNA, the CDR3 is TGTGCCAGCAGCCCCGGGGGGGGTGACTATGGCTACACCTTC. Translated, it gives CASSPGGGDYGYTF.

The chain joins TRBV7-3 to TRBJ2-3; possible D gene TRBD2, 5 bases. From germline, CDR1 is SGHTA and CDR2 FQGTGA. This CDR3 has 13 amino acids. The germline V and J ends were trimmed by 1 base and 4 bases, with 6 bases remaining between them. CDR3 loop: CASSLIGADTQYF. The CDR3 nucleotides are TGTGCCAGCAGCTTAATCGGGGCAGATACGCAGTATTTT.

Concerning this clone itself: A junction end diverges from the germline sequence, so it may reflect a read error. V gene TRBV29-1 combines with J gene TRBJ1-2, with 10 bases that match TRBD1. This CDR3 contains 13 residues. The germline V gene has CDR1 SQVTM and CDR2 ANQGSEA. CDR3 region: CSVEGTGEYGYTF. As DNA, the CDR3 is TGCAGCGTCGAAGGGACAGGGGAATATGGCTACACCTTC.

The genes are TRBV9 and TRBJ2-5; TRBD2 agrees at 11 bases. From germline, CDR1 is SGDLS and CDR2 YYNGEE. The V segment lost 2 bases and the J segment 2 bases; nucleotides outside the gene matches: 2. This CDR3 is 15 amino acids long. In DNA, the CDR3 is TGTGCCAGCAGCGTCGGGACTAGCGGTCAAGAGACCCAGTACTTC. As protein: CASSVGTSGQETQYF. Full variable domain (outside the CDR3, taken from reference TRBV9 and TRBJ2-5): DSGVTQTPKHLITATGQRVTLRCSPRSGDLSVYWYQQSLDQGLQFLIQYYNGEERAKGNILERFSAQQFPDLHSELNLSSLELGDSALYFCASSVGTSGQETQYFGPGTRLLVL.

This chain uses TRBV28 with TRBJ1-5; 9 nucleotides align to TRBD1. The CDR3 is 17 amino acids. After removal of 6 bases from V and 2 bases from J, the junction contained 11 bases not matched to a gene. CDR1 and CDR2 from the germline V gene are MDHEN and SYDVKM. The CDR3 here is CASRPDRGLTRNQPQHF. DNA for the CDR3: TGTGCCAGCAGGCCTGACAGGGGGTTAACTCGCAATCAGCCCCAGCATTTT.

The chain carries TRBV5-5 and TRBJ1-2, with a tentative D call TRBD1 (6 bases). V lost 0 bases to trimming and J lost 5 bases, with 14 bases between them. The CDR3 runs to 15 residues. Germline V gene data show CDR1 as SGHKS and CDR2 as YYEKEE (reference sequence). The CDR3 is CASSLADRPRYGYTF. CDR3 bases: TGTGCCAGCAGCTTGGCCGACAGGCCGAGGTATGGCTACACCTTC.

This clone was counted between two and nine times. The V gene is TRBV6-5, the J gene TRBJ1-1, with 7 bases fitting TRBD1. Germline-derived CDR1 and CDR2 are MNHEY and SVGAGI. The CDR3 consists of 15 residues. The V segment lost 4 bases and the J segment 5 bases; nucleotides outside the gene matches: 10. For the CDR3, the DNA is TGTGCCAGCAGTTTAACAGGGGCTATGAGGACTGAAGCTTTCTTT. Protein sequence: CASSLTGAMRTEAFF.

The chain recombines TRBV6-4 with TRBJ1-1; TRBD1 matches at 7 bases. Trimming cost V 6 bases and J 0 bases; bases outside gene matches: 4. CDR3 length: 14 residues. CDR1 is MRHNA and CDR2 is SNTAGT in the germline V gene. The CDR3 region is CASSADRVNTEAFF. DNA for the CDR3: TGTGCCAGCAGCGCCGACAGGGTGAACACTGAAGCTTTCTTT.

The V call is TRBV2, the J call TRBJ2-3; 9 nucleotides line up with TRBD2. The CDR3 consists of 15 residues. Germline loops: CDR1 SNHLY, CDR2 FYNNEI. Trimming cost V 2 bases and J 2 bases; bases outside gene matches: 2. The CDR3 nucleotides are TGTGCCAGCAGTGAACTAGCGGGGATCACAGATACGCAGTATTTT. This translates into CASSELAGITDTQYF.

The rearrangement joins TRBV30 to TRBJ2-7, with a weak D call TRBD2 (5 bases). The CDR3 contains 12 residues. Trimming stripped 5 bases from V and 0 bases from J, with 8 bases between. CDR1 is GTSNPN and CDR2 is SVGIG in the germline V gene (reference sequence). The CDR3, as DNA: TGTGCCTGGGAACGGGACTCCTACGAGCAGTACTTC. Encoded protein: CAWERDSYEQYF.

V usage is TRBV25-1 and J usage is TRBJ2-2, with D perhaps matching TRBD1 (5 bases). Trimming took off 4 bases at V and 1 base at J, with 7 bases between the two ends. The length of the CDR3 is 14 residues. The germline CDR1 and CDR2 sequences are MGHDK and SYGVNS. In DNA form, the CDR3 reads TGTGCCAGCAGTGGAACAGGGAACACCGGGGAGCTGTTTTTT. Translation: CASSGTGNTGELFF.

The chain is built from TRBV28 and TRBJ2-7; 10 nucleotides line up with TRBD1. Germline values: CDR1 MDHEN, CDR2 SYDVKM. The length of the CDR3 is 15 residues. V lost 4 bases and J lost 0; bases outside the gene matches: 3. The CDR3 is CASSYGTGDSYEQYF. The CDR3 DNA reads TGTGCCAGCAGTTACGGGACAGGGGACTCCTACGAGCAGTACTTC.

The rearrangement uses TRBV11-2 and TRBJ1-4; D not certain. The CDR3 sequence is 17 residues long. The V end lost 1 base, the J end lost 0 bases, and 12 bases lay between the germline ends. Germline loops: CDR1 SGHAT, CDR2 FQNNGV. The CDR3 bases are TGTGCCAGCAGCTTAGTCCAACAGCCGGCAACTAATGAAAAACTGTTTTTT. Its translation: CASSLVQQPATNEKLFF.